This entry lists 12 T cell receptor beta chains sequenced from one sample in a study of cytomegalovirus exposure and HLA in healthy donors. The PCR ran on 60 Vbeta and 13 Jbeta primers. The protocol was immunoSEQ multiplex PCR, while the TCRdb copy is restricted to in-frame clones and leaves out a portion. The table has under 150,000 clones, around 80% seen once. The sequenced sample was PBMCs. These receptors all stem from a man aged 50-60 years in good health and CMV-seronegative.

This chain connects TRBV27 to TRBJ1-2, with a possible D match to TRBD1 (5 bases). The CDR3 is 13 amino acids. The V and J ends lost 5 bases and 8 bases respectively, with 15 bases between them. CDR1 is MNHEY and CDR2 is SMNVEV in the germline V gene (reference sequence). As DNA, the CDR3 is TGTGCCAGCAGTGCCCAGACAGACGCGGGCTACACCTTC. It codes for CASSAQTDAGYTF.

The V gene is TRBV9, the J gene TRBJ2-1; the D is unclear. V lost 0 bases to trimming and J lost 0 bases, with 10 bases between them. The CDR3 sequence is 16 residues long. The V gene's germline CDR1 is SGDLS and CDR2 YYNGEE. This CDR3 reads CASSVDPGNSYNEQFF. CDR3 DNA: TGTGCCAGCAGCGTAGATCCGGGTAACTCCTACAATGAGCAGTTCTTC.

The chain has TRBV4-1 and TRBJ2-1; TRBD2 aligns across 10 bases. CDR1 and CDR2 from the germline V gene are MGHRA and YSYEKL. With V trimmed by 1 base and J by 7 bases, 10 bases remained unmatched. The CDR3 totals 17 residues. The CDR3 region has the DNA TGCGCCAGCAGCCAAGGCGGGGTAACTAGCGGGATGAATGAGCAGTTCTTC. Its protein is CASSQGGVTSGMNEQFF.

V and J are TRBV6-5 and TRBJ1-1; perhaps TRBD1 as D (5 bases). CDR3 length: 14 residues. The germline V gene encodes CDR1 MNHEY and CDR2 SVGAGI. Trimming pared 0 bases from V and 6 bases from J, leaving 11 bases between. CDR3 region: CASSYSNAGAEAFF. In DNA form, the CDR3 reads TGTGCCAGCAGTTACTCGAATGCGGGGGCTGAAGCTTTCTTT.

V and J are TRBV7-8 and TRBJ2-6; a weak D match, TRBD2 (5 bases). V was cut by 2 bases and J by 3 bases, with 8 bases left in between. Germline CDR1 and CDR2: SGHVS and FQNEAQ. The CDR3 extends over 15 amino acids. The CDR3 region is CASSLISGGANVLTF. CDR3 DNA: TGTGCCAGCAGCTTAATAAGCGGTGGGGCCAACGTCCTGACTTTC.

The chain uses TRBV6-1 and TRBJ1-2; the match to TRBD1 covers 7 bases. This CDR3 contains 14 residues. V lost 0 bases and J lost 8; bases outside the gene matches: 6. CDR1 and CDR2 from the germline V gene are MNHNS and SASEGT. The CDR3 coding sequence is TGTGCCAGCAGTGAAGCCGGCAGGGGACAGGGCTACACCTTC. This codes for CASSEAGRGQGYTF.

This chain joins TRBV7-3 and TRBJ2-1, with TRBD1 matching over 8 bases. CDR3 length equals 15 residues. V lost 0 bases to trimming and J lost 6 bases; unmatched junction nucleotides: 4. The germline gives CDR1 SGHTA, CDR2 FQGTGA. CDR3: CASSLTLGQANEQFF. The CDR3 coding sequence is TGTGCCAGCAGCTTAACGCTGGGACAGGCCAATGAGCAGTTCTTC.

V usage is TRBV27 and J usage is TRBJ2-2, with D uncertain. This CDR3 is built from 12 residues. Germline lookup yields CDR1 MNHEY and CDR2 SMNVEV (reference sequence). Trimming stripped 4 bases from V and 4 bases from J, with 4 bases between. CDR3 in DNA: TGTGCCAGCAGTTATCGCACCGGGGAGCTGTTTTTT. Residues: CASSYRTGELFF.

V gene TRBV25-1 combines with J gene TRBJ1-1; tentatively, D is TRBD1 (6 bases). The CDR3 is 16 amino acids. Germline lookup yields CDR1 MGHDK and CDR2 SYGVNS. The V end lost 7 bases, the J end lost 1 base, and 19 bases lay between the germline ends. CDR3 coding DNA: TGTGCCAGCATGAGGGGCGGGGGGCCGAGGAACACTGAAGCTTTCTTT. Its translation: CASMRGGGPRNTEAFF. The full variable domain, rest sourced from reference TRBV25-1 and TRBJ1-1, is EADIYQTPRYLVIGTGKKITLECSQTMGHDKMYWYQQDPGMELHLIHYSYGVNSTEKGDLSSESTVSRIRTEHFPLTLESARPSHTSQYLCASMRGGGPRNTEAFFGQGTRLTVV.

This clone is a singleton in its sample. The chain has TRBV20-1 and TRBJ2-5; perhaps TRBD1 as D (6 bases). Trimming removed 6 bases at V and 5 bases at J, with 10 bases between. Germline assignment: CDR1 DFQATT and CDR2 SNEGSKA (reference sequence). The CDR3 extends over 11 amino acids. The CDR3 here is CSATGFETQYF. CDR3 in DNA: TGCAGTGCAACAGGGTTCGAGACCCAGTACTTC.

The gene calls are TRBV9 and TRBJ2-1; 9 nucleotides align to TRBD2. The V and J ends lost 4 bases and 8 bases, in that order; junction bases with no gene match: 7. Germline V gene lookup returns CDR1 SGDLS and CDR2 YYNGEE. This CDR3 has 14 amino acids. The CDR3 reads CASSPGLATDEQFF. For the CDR3, the DNA is TGTGCCAGCAGCCCGGGACTAGCTACGGATGAGCAGTTCTTC.

The sample holds a few counts of this clone. The V call is TRBV20-1, the J call TRBJ2-5, with a weak D call TRBD2 (6 bases). Germline loops: CDR1 DFQATT, CDR2 SNEGSKA (reference sequence). The V end was cut by 6 bases, the J end by 5 bases, with 10 bases between. This CDR3 has 11 amino acids. The CDR3 bases are TGCAGTGCCTGGACTACGGAGACCCAGTACTTC. Translating it yields CSAWTTETQYF.